Below, one T cell receptor (beta chain) is given with its context. No antigen is known for it. This entry comes from a study of vaccination effects on CD4 cells after COVID-19. Profiling relied on immunoSEQ multiplex PCR, and the TCRdb table lists in-frame clones only, not all of them. This repertoire shows 45,000 to 65,000 clones, 75% to 90% found once; its top ten account for more than 2%. Trimming removed 2 bases from V and 7 bases from J, with 14 bases in between. Germline V CDR1 and CDR2: MNHNY, SVGAGI (reference sequence). This CDR3 region has 15 residues. Viral peptide pool expansion of antigen-specific CD4+ T cells preceded sequencing in the ViraFEST assay. CD4+ T cells were isolated after around 10 days of culture. Testing of the vaccine recipients showed negative nucleocapsid antibodies and no prior SARS-CoV-2 infection.

This TCR came from a human donor who received a COVID-19 vaccine. The J gene is TRBJ1-4, the V gene TRBV6-6, with D possibly matching TRBD1 (6 bases). The sample consisted of CD4+ T cells from PBMCs cultured with HCoV-229E spike peptides, taken before COVID-19 vaccination. This chain's CDR3 is CASSYTGGYVEKLFF. CDR3 nucleotide sequence: TGTGCCAGCAGTTACACCGGGGGCTACGTTGAAAAACTGTTTTTT.